Listed below are T cell receptor beta chains from one sample, sequenced in a study of T cell responses to AZD1222 COVID-19 vaccine. TCRdb keeps only in-frame clones here, not all; method: immunoSEQ multiplex PCR. Of about 170,000 clones listed, around nine tenths are singletons. The sequencing used peripheral blood, collected 28 days after the second AZD1222 dose. Every receptor here comes from an adult who received the AZD1222 COVID-19 vaccine. CDR3s include the opening cysteine and the closing phenylalanine or tryptophan. The order of the fields is CDR3 length, J gene, clone size, D gene, V gene, CDR3 protein, CDR3 DNA. The D gene is left open where the match is weak. The size field is filled for only some rows; it gives once, few, many or a size class.

>13|TRBJ2-5|.|.|TRBV12-3/TRBV12-4
CASNLFFLETQYF
TGTGCCAGCAACCTCTTCTTCTTGGAGACCCAGTACTTC
>14|TRBJ2-5|.|TRBD2|TRBV4-2
CASSQGGGWETQYF
TGTGCCAGCAGCCAAGGGGGGGGTTGGGAGACCCAGTACTTC
>15|TRBJ1-2|.|TRBD1|TRBV3-1/TRBV3-2
CASSQEGQPSYGYTF
TGTGCCAGCAGCCAAGAGGGACAGCCTAGCTATGGCTACACCTTC
>14|TRBJ1-1|.|.|TRBV3-1/TRBV3-2
CASSQTFRNTEAFF
TGTGCCAGCAGCCAGACGTTCAGGAACACTGAAGCTTTCTTT
>14|TRBJ2-5|.|.|TRBV5-1
CASSKEAHTADQYF
TGCGCCAGCAGCAAGGAAGCCCACACCGCCGACCAGTACTTC
>14|TRBJ2-5|.|.|TRBV5-4
CASSLVGEQETQYF
TGTGCCAGCAGCTTGGTGGGGGAACAAGAGACCCAGTACTTC
>15|TRBJ1-2|.|.|TRBV9
CASSGGGIGNYGYTF
TGTGCCAGCAGCGGAGGGGGGATTGGGAACTATGGCTACACCTTC
>16|TRBJ2-7|.|.|TRBV18
CASSPPARGPRNEQYF
TGTGCCAGCTCACCACCGGCTCGGGGGCCCAGGAACGAGCAGTACTTC
>15|TRBJ1-4|.|TRBD1|TRBV3-1/TRBV3-2
CASSRQGAGYEKLFF
TGTGCCAGCAGCCGGCAGGGGGCGGGTTACGAAAAACTGTTTTTT
>13|TRBJ2-2|.|.|TRBV30
CAWSPGVSGELFF
TGTGCCTGGAGTCCAGGGGTTTCCGGGGAGCTGTTTTTT
>16|TRBJ2-7|.|TRBD2|TRBV3-1/TRBV3-2
CASSQSLAGLRDEQYF
TGTGCCAGCAGCCAGTCCCTAGCGGGGCTCCGCGACGAGCAGTACTTC
>15|TRBJ1-1|.|.|TRBV4-2
CASSQEGSGWAEAFF
TGTGCCAGCAGCCAAGAAGGTTCGGGCTGGGCTGAAGCTTTCTTT
>13|TRBJ1-1|.|.|TRBV3-1/TRBV3-2
CASSQVGVTEAFF
TGTGCCAGCAGCCAGGTCGGCGTGACTGAAGCTTTCTTT
>14|TRBJ1-2|.|TRBD1|TRBV5-1
CASSSDTGAYGYTF
TGCGCCAGCAGCTCGGACACAGGGGCCTATGGCTACACCTTC
>13|TRBJ1-4|.|.|TRBV7-8
CASSRGGNEKLFF
TGTGCCAGCAGCCGCGGGGGGAATGAAAAACTGTTTTTT
>13|TRBJ1-2|.|.|TRBV12-3/TRBV12-4
CASSAGAQDGYTF
TGTGCCAGCAGTGCCGGGGCTCAGGATGGCTACACCTTC
>16|TRBJ1-1|.|TRBD1|TRBV5-1
CASSLGGTGGNTEAFF
TGCGCCAGCAGCTTGGGAGGGACAGGGGGGAACACTGAAGCTTTCTTT
>16|TRBJ2-6|.|.|TRBV18
CASSPGPSSGANVLTF
TGTGCCAGCTCACCGGGACCCAGCTCTGGGGCCAACGTCCTGACTTTC
>15|TRBJ1-1|.|.|TRBV4-3
CASSQGIGANTEAFF
TGCGCCAGCAGCCAAGGGATTGGAGCGAACACTGAAGCTTTCTTT
>15|TRBJ1-5|.|TRBD1|TRBV10-1
CASSSQGALGQPQHF
TGCGCCAGCAGTAGCCAGGGGGCGCTAGGGCAGCCCCAGCATTTT
>15|TRBJ2-2|.|.|TRBV18
CASSPRMEVTGELFF
TGTGCCAGCTCACCACGGATGGAGGTCACCGGGGAGCTGTTTTTT
>15|TRBJ1-3|.|TRBD1|TRBV10-3
CAISEYRGAGNTIYF
TGTGCCATCAGTGAATACAGGGGCGCTGGAAACACCATATATTTT
>14|TRBJ1-5|.|TRBD1|TRBV5-6
CASSLRTGVQPQHF
TGTGCCAGCAGCTTGCGTACAGGGGTTCAGCCCCAGCATTTT
>15|TRBJ2-7|.|.|TRBV7-2
CASSLAGAGSYEQYF
TGTGCCAGCAGCTTAGCGGGGGCTGGGTCCTACGAGCAGTACTTC
>17|TRBJ1-6|.|.|TRBV3-1/TRBV3-2
CASSQGGRGGDPMPLHF
TGTGCCAGCAGCCAAGGGGGTAGGGGAGGGGACCCTATGCCCCTCCACTTT
>13|TRBJ1-2|few|TRBD1|TRBV9
CASSTGTDYGYTF
TGTGCCAGCAGCACCGGGACAGACTATGGCTACACCTTC
>14|TRBJ2-7|.|.|TRBV5-1
CASSLAWGDSEQYF
TGCGCCAGCAGCTTGGCTTGGGGGGATAGCGAGCAGTACTTC
>10|TRBJ1-6|.|.|TRBV20-1
CSASNSPLHF
TGCAGTGCTAGTAATTCACCCCTCCACTTT
>17|TRBJ2-7|.|TRBD2|TRBV4-2
CASSQDPAGGPGNEQYF
TGTGCCAGCAGCCAAGATCCCGCGGGGGGGCCGGGTAACGAGCAGTACTTC
>15|TRBJ2-1|.|TRBD2|TRBV6-4
CASRRLAGDYNEQFF
TGTGCCAGCCGCCGACTAGCGGGGGATTACAATGAGCAGTTCTTC
>13|TRBJ2-3|.|.|TRBV4-1
CASSLLITDTQYF
TGCGCCAGCAGTTTACTAATCACAGATACGCAGTATTTT
>16|TRBJ2-7|.|TRBD1|TRBV5-1
CASSFNPGTGSYEQYF
TGCGCCAGCAGCTTCAACCCCGGGACAGGGTCCTACGAGCAGTACTTC
>13|TRBJ2-3|.|.|TRBV7-9
CASSSYDRPSQYF
TGTGCCAGCAGCTCATACGACAGGCCGTCGCAGTATTTT
>14|TRBJ1-5|.|.|TRBV2
CASSGQAQNQPQHF
TGTGCCAGCAGTGGACAGGCGCAAAATCAGCCCCAGCATTTT
>14|TRBJ1-2|.|.|TRBV4-2
CASSQDTGDGGYTF
TGTGCCAGCAGCCAAGATACGGGGGACGGGGGCTACACCTTC
>15|TRBJ2-5|.|TRBD2|TRBV15
CATSGLAGTQETQYF
TGTGCCACCAGCGGATTAGCGGGAACACAAGAGACCCAGTACTTC
>14|TRBJ2-3|.|TRBD1|TRBV10-2
CASSEAGGPNTQYF
TGCGCCAGCAGTGAGGCAGGGGGCCCCAATACGCAGTATTTT
>15|TRBJ1-5|.|.|TRBV15
CATSRGRQSNQPQHF
TGTGCCACCAGCAGAGGGCGACAGAGCAATCAGCCCCAGCATTTT
>16|TRBJ1-3|.|TRBD1|TRBV7-9
CASSFSTGGAGNTIYF
TGTGCCAGCAGCTTTTCGACAGGGGGAGCTGGAAACACCATATATTTT
>16|TRBJ2-3|.|.|TRBV15
CATSSRRDTGTDTQYF
TGTGCCACCAGCAGCCGCCGGGACACAGGCACAGATACGCAGTATTTT
>15|TRBJ2-1|.|.|TRBV19
CASSITGSTYNEQFF
TGTGCCAGTAGTATCACAGGGTCCACCTACAATGAGCAGTTCTTC
>16|TRBJ1-6|.|.|TRBV4-2
CASSPMGAGTNSPLHF
TGTGCCAGCAGCCCCATGGGGGCGGGGACGAATTCACCCCTCCACTTT
>15|TRBJ1-2|.|.|TRBV5-5
CASSLEVQGPYGYTF
TGTGCCAGCAGCTTGGAAGTGCAGGGGCCCTATGGCTACACCTTC
>14|TRBJ2-1|.|TRBD1|TRBV19
CASSIADRDGGQFF
TGTGCCAGTAGTATAGCAGACAGGGATGGAGGGCAGTTCTTC
>14|TRBJ1-2|.|.|TRBV11-2
CASSSLGYSYGYTF
TGTGCCAGCAGCTCCCTCGGGTATAGCTATGGCTACACCTTC
>16|TRBJ2-5|few|TRBD2|TRBV7-2
CASSSDEAGVQETQYF
TGTGCCAGCAGCTCAGACGAAGCGGGGGTCCAAGAGACCCAGTACTTC
>13|TRBJ2-7|.|TRBD1|TRBV30
CAWSTGQSFEQYF
TGTGCCTGGAGTACGGGACAGTCATTTGAGCAGTACTTC
>16|TRBJ2-1|.|.|TRBV9
CASSVVRLAHYNEQFF
TGTGCCAGCAGCGTAGTAAGGCTAGCGCATTACAATGAGCAGTTCTTC
>18|TRBJ2-3|.|TRBD2|TRBV7-8
CASSLPRTSGVSTDTQYF
TGTGCCAGCAGCTTACCGAGGACTAGCGGGGTCAGCACAGATACGCAGTATTTT
>17|TRBJ2-2|.|.|TRBV18
CASSPPGPKPNTGELFF
TGTGCCAGCTCACCACCGGGACCGAAGCCGAACACCGGGGAGCTGTTTTTT
>14|TRBJ2-5|.|.|TRBV4-3
CASSQEIAEETQYF
TGCGCCAGCAGCCAAGAGATAGCGGAAGAGACCCAGTACTTC
>13|TRBJ1-4|.|.|TRBV15
CATSREAGEKLFF
TGTGCCACCAGCAGAGAAGCAGGCGAAAAACTGTTTTTT
>15|TRBJ1-3|.|.|TRBV6-1
CASSDGPHSGNTIYF
TGTGCCAGCAGTGACGGACCTCATTCTGGAAACACCATATATTTT